This TCR beta chain was obtained from a study of blood T cell repertoires in COVID-19. Study in general: Collection of acute and convalescent COVID-19 samples took place in the United States, Italy and Spain. In each case, the material was cDNA or gDNA derived from T cells, B-cell-depleted T cells, or PBMCs.

V lost 4 bases and J lost 0; bases outside the gene matches: 6. The CDR3 contains 16 residues. Germline-derived CDR1 and CDR2 are SNHLY and FYNNEI. In the original analysis: Estimates of nucleated cell counts were drawn from the amplification of reference gene primers. The method was immunoSEQ multiplex PCR; TCRdb's version includes in-frame clones alone and lacks a portion of them. D and trimming were read from the DNA, whereas the V and J calls and clone size are those reported in that table. The profile shows 25,000 to 40,000 clones, roughly nine tenths of them singletons. J is TRBJ1-3 and V is TRBV2, with 7 bases matching TRBD1. The material sequenced was peripheral blood. The TCR comes from a man in his 70s with active COVID-19. The CDR3 coding sequence is TGTGCCAGCAGTGTTGACAGGGAACCCTCTGGAAACACCATATATTTT. Translating gives CASSVDREPSGNTIYF.